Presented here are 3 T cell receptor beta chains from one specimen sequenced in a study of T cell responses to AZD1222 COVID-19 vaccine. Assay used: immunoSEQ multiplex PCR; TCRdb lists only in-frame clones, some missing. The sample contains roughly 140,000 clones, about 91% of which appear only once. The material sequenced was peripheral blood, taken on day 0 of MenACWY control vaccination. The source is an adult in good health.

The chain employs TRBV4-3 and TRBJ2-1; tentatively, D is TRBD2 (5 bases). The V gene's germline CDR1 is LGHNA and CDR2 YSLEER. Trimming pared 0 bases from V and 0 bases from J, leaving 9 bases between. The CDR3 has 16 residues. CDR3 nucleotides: TGCGCCAGCAGCCAAGATCGAGGGAGCTCCTACAATGAGCAGTTCTTC. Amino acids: CASSQDRGSSYNEQFF.

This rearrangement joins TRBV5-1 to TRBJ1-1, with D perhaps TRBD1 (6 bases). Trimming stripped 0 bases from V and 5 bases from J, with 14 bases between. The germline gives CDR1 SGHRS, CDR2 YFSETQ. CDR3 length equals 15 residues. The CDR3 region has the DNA TGCGCCAGCAGCTTGGAGCCAGGGGTAGGGACTGAAGCTTTCTTT. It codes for CASSLEPGVGTEAFF.

CDR3 coding DNA: TGTGCCAGCAGCTTGGTGGCCGGGGTTAGCTATGGCTACACCTTC. Protein product: CASSLVAGVSYGYTF. The V gene is TRBV5-4, the J gene TRBJ1-2, with D uncertain. The CDR3 covers 15 residues. Trimming cost V 0 bases and J 4 bases, with 13 bases left between them. Germline V CDR1 and CDR2: SGHNT, YYREEE (reference sequence).